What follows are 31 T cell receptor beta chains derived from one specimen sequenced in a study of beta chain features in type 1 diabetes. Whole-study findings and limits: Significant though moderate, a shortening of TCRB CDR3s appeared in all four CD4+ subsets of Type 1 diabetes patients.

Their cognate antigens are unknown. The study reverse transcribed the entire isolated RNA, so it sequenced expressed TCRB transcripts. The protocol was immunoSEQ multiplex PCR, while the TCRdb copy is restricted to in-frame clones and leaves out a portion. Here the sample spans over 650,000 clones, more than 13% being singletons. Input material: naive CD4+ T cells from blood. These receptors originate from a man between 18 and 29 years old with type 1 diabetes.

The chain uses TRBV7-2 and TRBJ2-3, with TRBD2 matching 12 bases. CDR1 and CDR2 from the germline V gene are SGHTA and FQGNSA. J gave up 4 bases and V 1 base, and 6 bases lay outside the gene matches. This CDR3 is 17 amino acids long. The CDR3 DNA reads TGTGCCAGCAGCTTAGGACTAGCGGGGGCCGGGGCAGATACGCAGTATTTT. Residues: CASSLGLAGAGADTQYF.

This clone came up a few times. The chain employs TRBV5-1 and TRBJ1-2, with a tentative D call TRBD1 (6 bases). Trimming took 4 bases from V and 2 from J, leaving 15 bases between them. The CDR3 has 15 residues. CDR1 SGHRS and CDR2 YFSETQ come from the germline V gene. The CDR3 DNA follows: TGCGCCAGCAGCCTGGGGACAACCCCGAACTATGGCTACACCTTC. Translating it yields CASSLGTTPNYGYTF.

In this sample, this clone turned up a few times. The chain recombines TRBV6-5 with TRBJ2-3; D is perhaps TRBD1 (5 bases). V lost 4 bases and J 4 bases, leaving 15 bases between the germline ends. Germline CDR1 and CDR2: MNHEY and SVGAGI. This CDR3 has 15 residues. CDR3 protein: CASSSLFQGPDTQYF. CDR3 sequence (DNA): TGTGCCAGCAGTTCCCTTTTCCAGGGTCCAGATACGCAGTATTTT.

The CDR3 here is CASSGRDRTEQFF. CDR3 nucleotides: TGTGCCAGTAGTGGCAGGGATCGTACTGAGCAGTTCTTC. This sequence joins TRBV19 and TRBJ2-1; D is possibly TRBD1 (5 bases). The CDR3 loop spans 13 amino acids. Trimming took off 5 bases at V and 9 bases at J, with 14 bases between the two ends. Germline V gene data show CDR1 as LNHDA and CDR2 as SQIVND (reference sequence).

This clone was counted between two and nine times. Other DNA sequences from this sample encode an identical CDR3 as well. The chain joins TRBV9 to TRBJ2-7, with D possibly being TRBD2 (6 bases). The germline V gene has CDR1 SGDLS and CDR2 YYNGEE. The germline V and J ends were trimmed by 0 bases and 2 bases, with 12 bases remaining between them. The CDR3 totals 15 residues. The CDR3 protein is CASSVGGVLTYEQYF. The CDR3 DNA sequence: TGTGCCAGCAGCGTAGGCGGGGTCTTAACCTACGAGCAGTACTTC.

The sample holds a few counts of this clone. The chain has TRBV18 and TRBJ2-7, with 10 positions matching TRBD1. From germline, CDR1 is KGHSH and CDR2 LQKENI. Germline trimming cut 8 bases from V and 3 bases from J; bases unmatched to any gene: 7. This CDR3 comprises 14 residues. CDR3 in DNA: TGTGCCAGCACGGATGGGACAGGGGACTACGAGCAGTACTTC. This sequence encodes CASTDGTGDYEQYF.

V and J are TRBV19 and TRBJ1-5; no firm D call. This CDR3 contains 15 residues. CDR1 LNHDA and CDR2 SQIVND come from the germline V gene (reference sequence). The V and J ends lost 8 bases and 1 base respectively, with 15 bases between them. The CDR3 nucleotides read TGTGCCAGTGAGAACTCGGGATCCAGCAATCAGCCCCAGCATTTT. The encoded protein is CASENSGSSNQPQHF.

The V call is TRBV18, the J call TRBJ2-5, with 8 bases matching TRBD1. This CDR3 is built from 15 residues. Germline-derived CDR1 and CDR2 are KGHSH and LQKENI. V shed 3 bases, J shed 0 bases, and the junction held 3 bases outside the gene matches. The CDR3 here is CASSPPGGYQETQYF. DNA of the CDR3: TGTGCCAGCTCACCCCCAGGGGGCTACCAAGAGACCCAGTACTTC.

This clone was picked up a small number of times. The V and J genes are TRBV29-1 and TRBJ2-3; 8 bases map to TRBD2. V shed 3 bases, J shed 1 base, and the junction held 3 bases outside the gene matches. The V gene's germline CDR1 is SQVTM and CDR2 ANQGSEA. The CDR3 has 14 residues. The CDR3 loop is CSVEGLEGTDTQYF. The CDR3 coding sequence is TGCAGCGTTGAGGGACTAGAAGGCACAGATACGCAGTATTTT.

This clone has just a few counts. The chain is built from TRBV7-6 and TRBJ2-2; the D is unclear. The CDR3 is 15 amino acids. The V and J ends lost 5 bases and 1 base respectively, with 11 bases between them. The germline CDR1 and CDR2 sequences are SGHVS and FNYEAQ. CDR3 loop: CASSGWSLNTGELFF. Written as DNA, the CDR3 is TGTGCCAGCAGCGGGTGGTCATTGAACACCGGGGAGCTGTTTTTT.

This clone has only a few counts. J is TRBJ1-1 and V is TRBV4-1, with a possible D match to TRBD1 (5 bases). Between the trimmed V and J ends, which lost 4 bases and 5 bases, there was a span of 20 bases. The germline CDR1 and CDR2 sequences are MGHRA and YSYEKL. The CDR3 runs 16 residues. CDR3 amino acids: CASSRLGGGFNTEAFF. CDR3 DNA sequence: TGCGCCAGCAGCCGGCTTGGGGGAGGCTTTAATACTGAAGCTTTCTTT.

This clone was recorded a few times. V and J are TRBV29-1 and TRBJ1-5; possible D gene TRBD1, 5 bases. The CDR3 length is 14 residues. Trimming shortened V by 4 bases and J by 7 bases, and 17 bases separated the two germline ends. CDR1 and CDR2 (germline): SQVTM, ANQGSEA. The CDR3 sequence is CSVGGGTGEQPQHF. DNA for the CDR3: TGCAGCGTTGGGGGAGGAACAGGAGAACAGCCCCAGCATTTT.

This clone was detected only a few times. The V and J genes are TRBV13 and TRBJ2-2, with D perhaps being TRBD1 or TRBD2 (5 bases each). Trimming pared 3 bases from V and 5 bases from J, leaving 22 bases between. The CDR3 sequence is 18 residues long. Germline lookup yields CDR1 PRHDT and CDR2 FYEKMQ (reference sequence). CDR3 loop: CASSFSRQGVLLTGELFF. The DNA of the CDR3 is TGTGCCAGCAGCTTTTCTCGGCAGGGAGTTTTGTTGACCGGGGAGCTGTTTTTT.

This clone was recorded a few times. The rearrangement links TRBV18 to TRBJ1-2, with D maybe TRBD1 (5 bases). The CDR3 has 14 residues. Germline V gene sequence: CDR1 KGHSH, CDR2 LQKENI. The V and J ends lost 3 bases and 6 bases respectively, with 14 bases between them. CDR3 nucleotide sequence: TGTGCCAGCTCACCTACTGTGCAGGGCAATGGCTACACCTTC. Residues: CASSPTVQGNGYTF.

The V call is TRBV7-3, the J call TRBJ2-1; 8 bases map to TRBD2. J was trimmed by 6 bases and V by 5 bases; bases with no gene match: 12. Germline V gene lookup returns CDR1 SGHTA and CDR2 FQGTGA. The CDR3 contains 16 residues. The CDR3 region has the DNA TGTGCCAGCAGCCCGCTTCCGAGCGGGGGAGCCAATGAGCAGTTCTTC. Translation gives CASSPLPSGGANEQFF.

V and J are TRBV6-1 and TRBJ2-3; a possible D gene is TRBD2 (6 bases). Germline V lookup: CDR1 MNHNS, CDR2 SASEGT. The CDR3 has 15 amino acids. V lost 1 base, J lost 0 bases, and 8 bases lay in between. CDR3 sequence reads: CASSEGGGSTDTQYF. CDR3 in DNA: TGTGCCAGCAGTGAAGGGGGAGGTAGCACAGATACGCAGTATTTT.

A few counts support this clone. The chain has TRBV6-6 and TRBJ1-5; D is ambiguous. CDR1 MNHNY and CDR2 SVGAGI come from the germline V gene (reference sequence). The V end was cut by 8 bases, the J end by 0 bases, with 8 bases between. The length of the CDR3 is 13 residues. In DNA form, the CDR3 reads TGTGCCAGCCTGCAGTATAGCAATCAGCCCCAGCATTTT. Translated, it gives CASLQYSNQPQHF.

CDR3 amino acids: CASSSPTGETQYF. CDR3 DNA: TGCGCCAGCAGCTCCCCCACGGGAGAGACCCAGTACTTC. The V gene is TRBV5-1, the J gene TRBJ2-5; D uncertain. In germline, CDR1 is SGHRS, CDR2 YFSETQ. The germline V and J ends were trimmed by 3 bases and 4 bases, with 10 bases remaining between them. CDR3 length: 13 residues.

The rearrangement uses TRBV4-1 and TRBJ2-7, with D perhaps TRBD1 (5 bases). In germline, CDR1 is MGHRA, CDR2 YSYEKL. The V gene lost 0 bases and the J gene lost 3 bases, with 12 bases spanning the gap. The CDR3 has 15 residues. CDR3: CASSQDRTSFYEQYF. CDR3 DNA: TGCGCCAGCAGCCAAGACCGGACAAGCTTCTACGAGCAGTACTTC.

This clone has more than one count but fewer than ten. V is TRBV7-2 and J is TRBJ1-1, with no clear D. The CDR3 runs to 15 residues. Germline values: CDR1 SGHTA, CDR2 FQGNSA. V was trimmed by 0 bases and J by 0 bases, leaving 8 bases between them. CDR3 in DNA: TGTGCCAGCAGCTTAGCGCTCGAAGTGAACACTGAAGCTTTCTTT. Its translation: CASSLALEVNTEAFF.

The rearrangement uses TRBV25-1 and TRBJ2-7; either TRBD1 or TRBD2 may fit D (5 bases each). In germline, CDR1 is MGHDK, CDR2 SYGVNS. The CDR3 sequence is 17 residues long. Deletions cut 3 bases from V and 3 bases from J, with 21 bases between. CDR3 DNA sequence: TGTGCCAGCAGTGAGCTCAACCGGGACGAAGGATACTACGAGCAGTACTTC. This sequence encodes CASSELNRDEGYYEQYF.

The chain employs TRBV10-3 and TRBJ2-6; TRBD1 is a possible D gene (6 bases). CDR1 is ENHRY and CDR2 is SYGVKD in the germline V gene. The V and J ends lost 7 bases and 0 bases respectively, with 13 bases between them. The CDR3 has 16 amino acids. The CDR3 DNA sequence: TGTGCCATCACTGGACAGCTGAACTCTGGGGCCAACGTCCTGACTTTC. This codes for CAITGQLNSGANVLTF.

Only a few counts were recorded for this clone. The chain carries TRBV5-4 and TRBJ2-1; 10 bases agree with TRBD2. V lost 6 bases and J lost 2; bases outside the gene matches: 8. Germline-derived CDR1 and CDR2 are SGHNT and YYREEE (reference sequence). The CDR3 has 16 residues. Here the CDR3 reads CASNLERGGPYNEQFF. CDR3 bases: TGTGCCAGCAACCTAGAGCGGGGGGGCCCCTACAATGAGCAGTTCTTC.

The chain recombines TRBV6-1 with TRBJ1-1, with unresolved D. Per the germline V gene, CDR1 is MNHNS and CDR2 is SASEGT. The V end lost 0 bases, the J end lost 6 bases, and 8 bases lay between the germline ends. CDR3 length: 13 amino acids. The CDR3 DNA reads TGTGCCAGCAGTGAAGCAGGCGACGCTGAAGCTTTCTTT. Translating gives CASSEAGDAEAFF.

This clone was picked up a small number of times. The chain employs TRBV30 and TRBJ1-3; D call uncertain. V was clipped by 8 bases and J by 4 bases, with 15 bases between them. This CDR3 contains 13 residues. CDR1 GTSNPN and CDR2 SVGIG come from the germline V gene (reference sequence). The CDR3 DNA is TGTGCCAGAGGACGGAACCTGGGAAACACCATATATTTT. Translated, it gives CARGRNLGNTIYF.

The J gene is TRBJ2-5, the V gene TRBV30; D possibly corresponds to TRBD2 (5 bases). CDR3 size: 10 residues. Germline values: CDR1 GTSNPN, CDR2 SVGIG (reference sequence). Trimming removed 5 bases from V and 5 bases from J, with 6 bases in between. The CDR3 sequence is CAWGGETQYF. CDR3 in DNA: TGTGCCTGGGGCGGGGAGACCCAGTACTTC.

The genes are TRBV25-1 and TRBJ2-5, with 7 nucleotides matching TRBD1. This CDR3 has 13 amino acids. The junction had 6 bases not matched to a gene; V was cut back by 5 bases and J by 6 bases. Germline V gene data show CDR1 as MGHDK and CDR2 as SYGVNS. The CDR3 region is CASSPTGVKTQYF. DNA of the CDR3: TGTGCCAGCAGTCCAACAGGGGTGAAGACCCAGTACTTC.

CDR3 protein: CASSFRVGQGALGQYF. The CDR3 nucleotides read TGTGCCAGCAGTTTCCGGGTAGGACAGGGGGCTCTCGGGCAGTACTTC. The chain employs TRBV28 and TRBJ2-7, with TRBD1 identical over 11 bases. The V gene end was trimmed by 3 bases and the J gene end by 9 bases; junction bases not matched to a gene: 13. Germline-derived CDR1 and CDR2 are MDHEN and SYDVKM. The CDR3 is 16 residues long. The full variable domain, rest sourced from reference TRBV28 and TRBJ2-7, is DVKVTQSSRYLVKRTGEKVFLECVQDMDHENMFWYRQDPGLGLRLIYFSYDVKMKEKGDIPEGYSVSREKKERFSLILESASTNQTSMYLCASSFRVGQGALGQYFGPGTRLTVT.

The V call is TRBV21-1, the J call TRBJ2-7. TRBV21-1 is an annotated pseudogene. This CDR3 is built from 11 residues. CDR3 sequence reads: CASSKVYEQYF. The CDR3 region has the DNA TGTGCCAGCAGCAAAGTTTACGAGCAGTACTTC.

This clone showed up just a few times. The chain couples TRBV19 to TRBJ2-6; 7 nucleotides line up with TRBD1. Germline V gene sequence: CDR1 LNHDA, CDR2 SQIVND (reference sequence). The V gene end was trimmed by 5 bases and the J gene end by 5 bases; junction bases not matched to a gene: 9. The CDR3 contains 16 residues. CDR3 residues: CASSLKQGSRANVLTF. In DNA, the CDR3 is TGTGCCAGTAGTTTGAAACAGGGGTCACGGGCCAACGTCCTGACTTTC.

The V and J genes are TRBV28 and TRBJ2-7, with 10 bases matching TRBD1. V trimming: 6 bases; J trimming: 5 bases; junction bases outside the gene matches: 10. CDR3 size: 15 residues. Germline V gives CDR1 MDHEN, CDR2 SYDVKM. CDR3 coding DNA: TGTGCCAGCAGCGAGCCCGGGACAGGGGCCCACGAGCAGTACTTC. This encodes CASSEPGTGAHEQYF.